The entry that follows covers one T cell receptor (beta chain) sequence. The sample belongs to a study of blood T cell repertoires in COVID-19. For the study at large: Whether acute or convalescent, the COVID-19 samples came from the United States, Italy and Spain. T cells, B-cell-depleted T cells, or PBMCs provided the cDNA or gDNA that served as material.

The authors' processing: Cell counts per sample came from amplifying reference gene primers. The assay was immunoSEQ multiplex PCR, and TCRdb's table has in-frame clones only and misses some. The DNA gave D and trimming, while V, J and clone size come from that table. The sample has around 200,000 clones, over 70% seen once. The CDR3 runs to 13 residues. Between the trimmed V and J ends, which lost 7 bases and 2 bases, there was a span of 9 bases. CDR1 SNHLY and CDR2 FYNNEI come from the germline V gene. Sequencing was carried out using peripheral blood. The source is a woman between 70 and 85 years old with acute or convalescent COVID-19. This chain links TRBV2 with TRBJ1-5; D is unclear. In DNA, the CDR3 is TGTGCCAGCACTGGGCAGGGCAATCAGCCCCAGCATTTT. Translation: CASTGQGNQPQHF.